This TCR beta chain stems from a study of TIL therapy for anti-PD-1-resistant metastatic lung cancer. Background on the study: Half of patients were current or former smokers. By whole-exome sequencing, median non-synonymous tumor mutation burden was around 1.5 mutations per megabase.

The V end lost 5 bases, the J end lost 2 bases, and 10 bases lay between the germline ends. The CDR3 is made up of 13 amino acids. Per germline, CDR1 MDHEN and CDR2 SYDVKM. On this clone itself: Its matching antigen is unknown.

Time point: pre-treatment sample, taken before nivolumab and TIL therapy. Patients were adults with stage 4 NSCLC. Study findings and constraints: TIL clonotype persistence in blood showed no apparent association with response.

The immunoSEQ assay was v3. TCRdb's table, derived via immunoSEQ multiplex PCR, lists solely in-frame clones and lacks some. The sample carries about 59,000 clones, over 70% recorded once. J is TRBJ2-7 and V is TRBV28; weak D call: TRBD2 (5 bases). Material: blood, obtained at baseline. This sequence originates from a person aged 25-80 years with non-small cell lung cancer. Written as DNA, the CDR3 is TGTGCCAGCAGTATCTTAGCGACCTACGAGCAGTACTTC. This codes for CASSILATYEQYF. Together with reference TRBV28 and TRBJ2-7, the CDR3 gives the full variable domain: DVKVTQSSRYLVKRTGEKVFLECVQDMDHENMFWYRQDPGLGLRLIYFSYDVKMKEKGDIPEGYSVSREKKERFSLILESASTNQTSMYLCASSILATYEQYFGPGTRLTVT.